This T cell receptor beta chain appears in the sequencing data of a study of T cells in Graves' hyperthyroidism and ophthalmopathy. Study at large: Upon initial diagnosis and before any treatment, peripheral blood was collected.

Whole-study results and caveats: Ophthalmopathy was told apart from stable hyperthyroidism by a 13 V-J model.

In regard to this clonotype: The antigen remains undetermined.

The diagnoses drew upon clinical symptoms, serum thyroxine and TRAb, thyroid ultrasound and orbital computed tomography. Fresh peripheral blood, roughly 9.6 ml, was the source of the PBMCs. The germline V gene has CDR1 LNHDA and CDR2 SQIVND (reference sequence). Trimming stripped 4 bases from V and 10 bases from J, with 13 bases between. This CDR3 contains 12 residues. The TCR beta CDR3 regions underwent amplification using RNA transcripts as the source. The HTBI primer set drove a first-round RT-PCR of the TCR CDR3. TCRdb independently ran MiXCR on the multiplex PCR reads; one entry per CDR3 protein. This sample has more than 250,000 distinct CDR3 sequences, with roughly 15% found just once.

Sequencing was carried out using blood. This clonotype was sampled from a woman between 50 and 59 years old with Graves' hyperthyroidism that later progressed to Graves' ophthalmopathy. The chain recombines TRBV19 with TRBJ1-1; a weak D match, TRBD1 (5 bases). CDR3 nucleotides: TGTGCCAGTAGTAGTATCCGGGGGAGAGCTTTCTTT. It specifies CASSSIRGRAFF. Looking up the rest from reference TRBV19 and TRBJ1-1 gives the full variable domain: DGGITQSPKYLFRKEGQNVTLSCEQNLNHDAMYWYRQDPGQGLRLIYYSQIVNDFQKGDIAEGYSVSREKKESFPLTVTSAQKNPTAFYLCASSSIRGRAFFGQGTRLTVV.